This entry lists 11 T cell receptor beta chains sequenced from one sample in a study of blood T cell repertoires in COVID-19. The table came from immunoSEQ multiplex PCR; TCRdb's copy has only in-frame clones and leaves some out. This sample has some 240,000 clones, with roughly 84% found just once. What was sequenced was peripheral blood. All receptors come from a middle-aged woman who had recovered from COVID-19.

V and J are TRBV15 and TRBJ2-4; 7 bases fit TRBD1. Trimming removed 0 bases from V and 7 bases from J; junction bases left unmatched: 9. This CDR3 is 16 amino acids long. Germline V gene lookup returns CDR1 LNHNV and CDR2 YYDKDF (reference sequence). The CDR3 region has the DNA TGTGCCACCAGCAGAGACCCCACAGGGGCCCTCAACATTCAGTACTTC. Translation: CATSRDPTGALNIQYF. The full variable domain, with the rest looked up from reference TRBV15 and TRBJ2-4, is DAMVIQNPRYQVTQFGKPVTLSCSQTLNHNVMYWYQQKSSQAPKLLFHYYDKDFNNEADTPDNFQSRRPNTSFCFLDIRSPGLGDTAMYLCATSRDPTGALNIQYFGAGTRLSVL.

This clone was detected a few times. This chain connects TRBV4-2 to TRBJ2-7, with a tentative D call TRBD1 (6 bases). Trimming shortened V by 4 bases and J by 4 bases, and 11 bases separated the two germline ends. CDR3 length: 13 residues. CDR1 and CDR2 (germline): LGHNA, YNFKEQ. The CDR3 nucleotides are TGTGCCAGCAGCCCCAGGACAGATTACGAGCAGTACTTC. This gives the protein CASSPRTDYEQYF.

V usage is TRBV2 and J usage is TRBJ1-2, with 7 bases fitting TRBD1. The trim removed 6 bases at V and 0 bases at J, leaving 10 bases unmatched. The CDR3 spans 16 residues. Germline CDR1 SNHLY, CDR2 FYNNEI. CDR3 sequence: CASSRDRAIPNYGYTF. The CDR3 bases are TGTGCCAGCAGCCGTGACAGGGCGATACCTAACTATGGCTACACCTTC.

This clone was picked up one time. This chain uses TRBV19 with TRBJ1-1; 9 nucleotides line up with TRBD1. CDR3 length equals 15 residues. Per the germline V gene, CDR1 is LNHDA and CDR2 is SQIVND (reference sequence). J lost 11 bases, V lost 4 bases, and 14 bases had no gene match. The CDR3 coding sequence is TGTGCCAGTAGTACAGGACAGGGGTACGCAGATCGGGCTTTCTTT. Translated: CASSTGQGYADRAFF.

J is TRBJ1-2 and V is TRBV19; 11 nucleotides align to TRBD1. CDR1 and CDR2 (germline): LNHDA, SQIVND (reference sequence). The CDR3 totals 16 residues. Losses at the gene ends were 5 bases for V and 4 bases for J; bases not matched to a gene: 9. CDR3 in amino acids: CASSAKGQGGRYGYTF. DNA of the CDR3: TGTGCCAGTAGTGCAAAGGGACAGGGGGGACGCTATGGCTACACCTTC.

The gene calls are TRBV7-2 and TRBJ1-1; a possible D gene is TRBD1 (5 bases). The CDR3 loop spans 14 amino acids. Trimming took off 5 bases at V and 3 bases at J, with 13 bases between the two ends. Germline V lookup: CDR1 SGHTA, CDR2 FQGNSA. The CDR3 loop reads CASSGSTVYTEAFF. The CDR3 DNA sequence: TGTGCCAGCAGCGGTTCGACAGTATACACTGAAGCTTTCTTT.

The genes are TRBV25-1 and TRBJ2-7; TRBD1 aligns across 7 bases. CDR3 length: 12 residues. Germline V gene data show CDR1 as MGHDK and CDR2 as SYGVNS. V gave up 4 bases and J gave up 12 bases; unmatched junction bases: 9. The CDR3 DNA follows: TGTGCCAGCAGTGCTCCACCAGGGGGTTTGTACTTC. As protein: CASSAPPGGLYF.

The V call is TRBV19, the J call TRBJ1-5, with no clear D. V was shortened by 4 bases and J by 1 base, with 11 bases between the two germline ends. The CDR3 is made up of 15 amino acids. Germline V gene data show CDR1 as LNHDA and CDR2 as SQIVND (reference sequence). The CDR3 nucleotides are TGTGCCAGTAGTACCGCGGGATTGAGCAATCAGCCCCAGCATTTT. Translating it yields CASSTAGLSNQPQHF. The full variable domain, rest sourced from reference TRBV19 and TRBJ1-5, is DGGITQSPKYLFRKEGQNVTLSCEQNLNHDAMYWYRQDPGQGLRLIYYSQIVNDFQKGDIAEGYSVSREKKESFPLTVTSAQKNPTAFYLCASSTAGLSNQPQHFGDGTRLSIL.

The CDR3 loop reads CSVEESGTDGYTF. CDR3 DNA: TGCAGCGTTGAAGAATCCGGGACAGATGGCTACACCTTC. The chain joins TRBV29-1 to TRBJ1-2, with 7 nucleotides matching TRBD1. This CDR3 is built from 13 residues. Unmatched junction bases numbered 4, after V lost 0 bases and J lost 6 bases. Germline CDR1 SQVTM, CDR2 ANQGSEA.

The rearrangement links TRBV7-2 to TRBJ1-6; 10 nucleotides line up with TRBD1. V was pared by 3 bases and J by 14 bases, with 10 bases of the junction left unmatched. CDR3 length: 15 amino acids. CDR1 is SGHTA and CDR2 is FQGNSA in the germline V gene. The CDR3 coding sequence is TGTGCCAGCAGCTTTACCGGGACAGGGGAATCCTCCCTCCACTTT. This sequence encodes CASSFTGTGESSLHF.

The rearrangement uses TRBV19 and TRBJ2-3; D is unclear. The germline gives CDR1 LNHDA, CDR2 SQIVND (reference sequence). The CDR3 sequence is 13 residues long. The V end lost 3 bases, the J end lost 6 bases, and 10 bases lay between the germline ends. CDR3 region: CASSISRWDTQYF. In DNA form, the CDR3 reads TGTGCCAGTAGTATCTCCCGGTGGGATACGCAGTATTTT.